In this sample, the clone carrying this T cell receptor beta chain turned up many times. Its antigen is as yet unknown. The data were taken from a study of CD8 T cells in ankylosing spondylitis. TCRdb re-analysed the 5' RACE reads in MiXCR, keeping a single row per CDR3 protein. The table lists just under 95,000 distinct CDR3 sequences, about 8.8% of them singletons, with 5.1% in the top ten. The CDR3 runs to 15 residues. The V end lost 3 bases, the J end lost 5 bases, and 15 bases lay between the germline ends. Germline assignment: CDR1 SGDLS and CDR2 YYNGEE. Study-wide points: Disease-linked clones were reportedly significantly enriched in matched ankylosing spondylitis synovial fluid. Some of the motif variants had earlier been found in reactive arthritis patients' fluid and blood.

The sequenced sample consisted of blood, either unsorted or a sorted T cell fraction (not recorded which). V is TRBV9 and J is TRBJ2-1; TRBD2 might be the D (6 bases). This sequence originates from a male donor with ankylosing spondylitis or in good health (not recorded which). The chain's CDR3 is CASSEGLAPHNEQFF. CDR3 bases: TGTGCCAGCAGCGAGGGGCTAGCGCCTCACAATGAGCAGTTCTTC.